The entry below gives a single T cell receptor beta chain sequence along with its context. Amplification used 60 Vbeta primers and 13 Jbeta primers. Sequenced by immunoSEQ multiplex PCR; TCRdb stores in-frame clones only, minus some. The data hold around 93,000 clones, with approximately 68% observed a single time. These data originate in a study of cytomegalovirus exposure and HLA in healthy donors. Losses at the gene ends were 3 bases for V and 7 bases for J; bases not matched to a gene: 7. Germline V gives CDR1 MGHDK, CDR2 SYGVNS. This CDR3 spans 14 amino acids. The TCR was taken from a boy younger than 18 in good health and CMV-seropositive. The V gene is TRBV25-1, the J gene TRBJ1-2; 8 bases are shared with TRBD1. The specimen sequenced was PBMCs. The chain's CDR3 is CASSDPRGLVGYTF. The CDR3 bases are TGTGCCAGCAGTGACCCCAGGGGGCTTGTTGGCTACACCTTC.